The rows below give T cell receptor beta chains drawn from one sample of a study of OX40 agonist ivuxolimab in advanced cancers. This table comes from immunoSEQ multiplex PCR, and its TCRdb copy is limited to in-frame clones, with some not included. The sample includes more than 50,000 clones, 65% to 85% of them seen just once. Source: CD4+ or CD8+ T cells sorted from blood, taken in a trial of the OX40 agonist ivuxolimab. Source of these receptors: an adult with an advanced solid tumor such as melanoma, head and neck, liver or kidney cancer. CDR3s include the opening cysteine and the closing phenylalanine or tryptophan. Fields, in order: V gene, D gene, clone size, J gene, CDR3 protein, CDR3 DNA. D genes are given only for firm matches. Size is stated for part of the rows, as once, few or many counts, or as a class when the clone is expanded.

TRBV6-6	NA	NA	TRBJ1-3	CASRDPPGAGNTIYF	TGTGCCAGCAGAGACCCTCCAGGGGCTGGAAACACCATATATTTT
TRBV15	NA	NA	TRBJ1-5	CATSRDPAGQPQHF	TGTGCCACCAGCAGAGACCCGGCGGGGCAGCCCCAGCATTTT
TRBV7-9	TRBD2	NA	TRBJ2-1	CASSLTSGNYNEQFF	TGTGCCAGCAGCTTAACTAGCGGGAATTACAATGAGCAGTTCTTC
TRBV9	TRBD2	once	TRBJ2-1	CASSVGRGTSRDEQFF	TGTGCCAGCAGCGTTGGGAGGGGGACTAGCCGTGATGAGCAGTTCTTC
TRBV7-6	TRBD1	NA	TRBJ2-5	CASSLGDRERGETQYF	TGTGCCAGCAGCTTAGGAGACAGGGAGAGGGGAGAGACCCAGTACTTC
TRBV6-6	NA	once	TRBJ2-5	CASRLAGGQETQYF	TGTGCCAGCAGACTAGCAGGGGGCCAAGAGACCCAGTACTTC
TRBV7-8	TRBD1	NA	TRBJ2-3	CASSLGSQGATQYF	TGTGCCAGCAGCTTAGGTTCACAGGGGGCTACGCAGTATTTT
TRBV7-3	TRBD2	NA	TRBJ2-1	CASSPSGGRLYNEQFF	TGTGCCAGCAGCCCGTCTGGCGGGAGGCTTTACAATGAGCAGTTCTTC
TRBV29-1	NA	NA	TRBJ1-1	CSVASKTGANTEAFF	TGCAGCGTAGCCTCTAAGACAGGCGCGAACACTGAAGCTTTCTTT
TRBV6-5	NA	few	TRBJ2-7	CASKEGNYEQYF	TGTGCCAGCAAAGAGGGGAACTACGAGCAGTACTTC